The present entry profiles one TCR beta chain with its context. Antigen unknown. The sample belongs to a study of cytomegalovirus exposure and HLA in healthy donors. Study-level points and caveats: What was likely a sequencing artifact was a cluster of highly shared sequence variants.

Vbeta (60) and Jbeta (13) primers were used in the PCR. Clones were sequenced by immunoSEQ multiplex PCR, and TCRdb holds only the in-frame ones, with some missing. Seen here are fewer than 350,000 clones, 70% to 90% observed once, and the top ten hold roughly 2.3%. Germline V gives CDR1 LNHDA, CDR2 SQIVND (reference sequence). V shed 3 bases and J shed 7 bases, with 10 bases lying between them. The CDR3 loop spans 13 amino acids. The chain links TRBV19 to TRBJ1-5; D might be TRBD1 (5 bases). The sequence was collected from a woman between 18 and 29 years old in good health and CMV-seronegative. The source material was PBMCs. CDR3 residues: CASSIPGDQPQHF. CDR3 coding DNA: TGTGCCAGTAGTATCCCGGGGGACCAGCCCCAGCATTTT.